One and the same sample provided the 5 T cell receptor beta chains below, sequenced in a study of patients and donors after allogeneic stem cell transplantation. MiXCR was run by TCRdb on the RT-PCR reads, yielding one entry per CDR3 protein. The table records fewer than 75,000 distinct CDR3 sequences, less than 15% of them present only once. Sequencing was carried out using blood, either unsorted or a sorted T cell fraction (not recorded which). The receptors here all came from a human donor who was either an allogeneic HSCT recipient or a stem cell or donor lymphocyte infusion donor (not recorded which). It is not recorded whose cells these are; they may come from a transplant donor.

This chain links TRBV25-1 with TRBJ2-2, with 7 bases identical to TRBD1. Germline lookup yields CDR1 MGHDK and CDR2 SYGVNS. V shed 2 bases, J shed 3 bases, and the junction held 6 bases outside the gene matches. The CDR3 sequence is 16 residues long. The CDR3 is CASSEHGQAYTGELFF. The CDR3 nucleotides read TGTGCCAGCAGTGAACATGGACAGGCGTACACCGGGGAGCTGTTTTTT. Full variable domain (outside the CDR3, taken from reference TRBV25-1 and TRBJ2-2): EADIYQTPRYLVIGTGKKITLECSQTMGHDKMYWYQQDPGMELHLIHYSYGVNSTEKGDLSSESTVSRIRTEHFPLTLESARPSHTSQYLCASSEHGQAYTGELFFGEGSRLTVL.

This clonotype occurred a few times. The genes are TRBV27 and TRBJ2-4; D gene unclear. The CDR3 is 11 residues long. V lost 6 bases, J lost 8 bases, and 8 bases lay in between. Germline CDR1 reads MNHEY; CDR2 reads SMNVEV (reference sequence). Here the CDR3 reads CASRGWYIQYF. CDR3 sequence (DNA): TGTGCCAGCAGGGGGTGGTACATTCAGTACTTC.

Ten or more counts support this clonotype. J is TRBJ1-5 and V is TRBV7-9, with 7 bases fitting TRBD1. This CDR3 region has 16 residues. J gave up 7 bases and V 1 base, and 10 bases lay outside the gene matches. CDR1 is SEHNR and CDR2 is FQNEAQ in the germline V gene (reference sequence). This chain's CDR3 is CASSLDFQTGNQPQHF. CDR3 sequence (DNA): TGTGCCAGCAGCTTAGACTTCCAGACAGGGAACCAGCCCCAGCATTTT. The complete variable domain, with remaining parts taken from reference TRBV7-9 and TRBJ1-5, reads DTGVSQNPRHKITKRGQNVTFRCDPISEHNRLYWYRQTLGQGPEFLTYFQNEAQLEKSRLLSDRFSAERPKGSFSTLEIQRTEQGDSAMYLCASSLDFQTGNQPQHFGDGTRLSIL.

V gene TRBV15 combines with J gene TRBJ1-1, with TRBD1 matching over 8 bases. Germline values: CDR1 LNHNV, CDR2 YYDKDF (reference sequence). The ends lost 2 bases at V and 4 bases at J; junction bases unmatched: 3. The length of the CDR3 is 14 residues. This CDR3 is CATSRHDRGTEAFF. The DNA for the CDR3 is TGTGCCACCAGCAGACACGACAGGGGCACTGAAGCTTTCTTT.

This clonotype was observed a few times. The chain recombines TRBV4-2 with TRBJ2-1; 9 positions match TRBD2. Germline V gene lookup returns CDR1 LGHNA and CDR2 YNFKEQ. The ends lost 0 bases at V and 6 bases at J; junction bases unmatched: 9. The CDR3 contains 17 residues. The CDR3 DNA follows: TGTGCCAGCAGCCAAGATCAACCGGGACTAGCTGGCAATGAGCAGTTCTTC. It yields the protein CASSQDQPGLAGNEQFF.